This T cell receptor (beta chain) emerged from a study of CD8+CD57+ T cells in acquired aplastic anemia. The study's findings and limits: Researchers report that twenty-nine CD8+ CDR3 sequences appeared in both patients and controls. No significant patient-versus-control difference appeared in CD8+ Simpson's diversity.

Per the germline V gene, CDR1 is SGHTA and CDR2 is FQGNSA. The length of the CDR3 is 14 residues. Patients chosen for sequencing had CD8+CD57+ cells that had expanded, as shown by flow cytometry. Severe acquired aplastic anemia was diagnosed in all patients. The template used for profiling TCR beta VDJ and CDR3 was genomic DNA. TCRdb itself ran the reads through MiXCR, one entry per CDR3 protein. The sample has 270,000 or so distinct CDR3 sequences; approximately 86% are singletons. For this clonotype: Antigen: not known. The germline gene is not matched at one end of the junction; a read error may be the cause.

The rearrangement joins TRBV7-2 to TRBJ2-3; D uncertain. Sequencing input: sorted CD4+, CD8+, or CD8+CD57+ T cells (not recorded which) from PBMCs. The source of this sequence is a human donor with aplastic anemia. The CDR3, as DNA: TGTGCCAGCAGCTTTGCGCCAGACGGCGCAACCCAGTCCTTT. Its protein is CASSFAPDGATQSF.